The clone carrying this T cell receptor (beta chain) came up a few times. Its antigen is not known. The junction differs from germline at one of its ends, possibly a read error. Germline assignment: CDR1 SSHAT and CDR2 FNYEAQ (reference sequence). The CDR3 loop spans 13 amino acids. Amplification of TCR beta CDR3 regions was performed using RNA transcripts as template. The TCR CDR3 first-round RT-PCR relied on the HTBI primer set. Each CDR3 protein gets one entry after TCRdb re-called the multiplex PCR reads with MiXCR. The repertoire includes roughly 520,000 distinct CDR3 sequences, around 24% of them detected once, and about 11% sits in the top ten. These data come from a study of T cells in Graves' hyperthyroidism and ophthalmopathy. Study-wide background: Peripheral blood samples were taken at initial diagnosis, prior to any treatment. Points from the study as a whole: The blood repertoire included most of the expanded thyroid clonotypes above 0.001.

This chain joins TRBV7-7 and TRBJ2-7; D remains ambiguous. The source material was blood. The receptor was isolated from a woman aged 25 to 45 with Graves' ophthalmopathy. The chain's CDR3 is CASSPSPYYEQYF. Here the CDR3 DNA reads TGTGCTAGCAGCCCGAGCCCTTACTACGAGCAGTACTTC.